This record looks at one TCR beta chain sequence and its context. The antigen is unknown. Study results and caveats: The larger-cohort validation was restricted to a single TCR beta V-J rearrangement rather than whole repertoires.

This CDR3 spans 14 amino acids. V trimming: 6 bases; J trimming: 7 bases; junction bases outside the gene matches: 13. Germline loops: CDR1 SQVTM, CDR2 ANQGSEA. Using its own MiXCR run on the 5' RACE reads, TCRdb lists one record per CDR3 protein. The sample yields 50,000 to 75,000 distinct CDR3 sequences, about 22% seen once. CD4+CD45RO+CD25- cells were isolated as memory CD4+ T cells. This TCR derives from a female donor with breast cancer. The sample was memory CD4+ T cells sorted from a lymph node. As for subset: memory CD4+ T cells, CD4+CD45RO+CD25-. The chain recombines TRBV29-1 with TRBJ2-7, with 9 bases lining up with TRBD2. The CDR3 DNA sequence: TGCAGCGTGAGACTAGCGGCGGCGATGGGGGAGCAGTACTTC. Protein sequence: CSVRLAAAMGEQYF.